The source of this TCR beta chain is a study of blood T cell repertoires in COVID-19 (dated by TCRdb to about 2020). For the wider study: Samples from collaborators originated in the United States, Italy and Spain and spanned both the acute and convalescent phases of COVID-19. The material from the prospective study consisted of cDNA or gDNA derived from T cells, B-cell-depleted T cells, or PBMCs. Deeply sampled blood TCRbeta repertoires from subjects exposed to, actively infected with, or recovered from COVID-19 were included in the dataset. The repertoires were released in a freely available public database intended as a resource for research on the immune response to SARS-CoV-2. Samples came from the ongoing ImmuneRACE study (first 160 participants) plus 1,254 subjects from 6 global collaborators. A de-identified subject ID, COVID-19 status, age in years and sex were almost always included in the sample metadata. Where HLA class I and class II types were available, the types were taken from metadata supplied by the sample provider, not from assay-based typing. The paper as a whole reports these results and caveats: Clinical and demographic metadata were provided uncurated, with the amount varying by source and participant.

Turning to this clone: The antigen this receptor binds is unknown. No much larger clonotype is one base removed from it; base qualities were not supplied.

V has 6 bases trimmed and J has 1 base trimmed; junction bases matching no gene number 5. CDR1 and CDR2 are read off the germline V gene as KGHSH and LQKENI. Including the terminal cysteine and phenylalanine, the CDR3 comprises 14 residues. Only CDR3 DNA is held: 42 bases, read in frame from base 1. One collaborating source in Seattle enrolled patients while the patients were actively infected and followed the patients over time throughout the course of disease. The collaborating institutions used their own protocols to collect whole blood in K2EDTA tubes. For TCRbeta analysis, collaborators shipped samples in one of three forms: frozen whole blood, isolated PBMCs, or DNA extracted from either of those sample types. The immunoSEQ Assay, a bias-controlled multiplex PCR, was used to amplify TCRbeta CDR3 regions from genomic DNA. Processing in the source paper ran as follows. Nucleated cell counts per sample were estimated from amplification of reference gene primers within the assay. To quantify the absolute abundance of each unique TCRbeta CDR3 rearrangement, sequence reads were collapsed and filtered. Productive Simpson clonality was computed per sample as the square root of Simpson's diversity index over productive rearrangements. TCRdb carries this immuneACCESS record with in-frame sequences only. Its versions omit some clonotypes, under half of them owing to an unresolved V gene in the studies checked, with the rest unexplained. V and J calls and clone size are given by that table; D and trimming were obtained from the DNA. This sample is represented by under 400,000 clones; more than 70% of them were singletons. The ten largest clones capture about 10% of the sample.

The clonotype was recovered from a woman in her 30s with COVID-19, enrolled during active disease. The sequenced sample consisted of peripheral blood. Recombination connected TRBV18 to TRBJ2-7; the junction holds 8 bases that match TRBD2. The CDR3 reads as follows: CASSSGTRSYEQYF. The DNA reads TGTGCCAGCTCGTCCGGGACTAGGTCCTACGAGCAGTACTTC.